This T cell receptor (beta chain) was sequenced during a study of shared clonotypes between healthy human individuals. About the study: CD4 naive and memory got three plates each, CD8 naive two, CD8 memory one.

The test was conducted at deep level. Libraries were prepared by immunoSEQ multiplex PCR; TCRdb keeps only in-frame clonotypes and omits some of them. The repertoire includes approximately 640,000 clones, about 90% of them detected once, and about a third sits in the top ten. A remark on this clone: Its matching antigen is unknown. The same CDR3 arises from other DNA sequences in this sample as well.

Study conclusions and caveats: About 4.5% of naive CD4 clonotypes were common to a handful of donors.

Combination of CD45RO+ cells with CCR7-negative CD45RA+ TemRA cells was used for CD8 memory. The CDR3 has 12 residues. V lost 2 bases and J 0 bases, leaving 2 bases between the germline ends. Germline V lookup: CDR1 MNHEY, CDR2 SMNVEV (reference sequence). The chain has TRBV27 and TRBJ2-7; D call uncertain. This clonotype was obtained from a man aged 18 to 30 in good health. Some clones in this sample may be carry-over from other donors' samples. Sequenced input: memory CD8+ T cells from PBMCs. Subset: CD45RO+ cells pooled with CCR7-negative TemRA cells. The CDR3 nucleotides read TGTGCCAGCAGTTTAAACTCCTACGAGCAGTACTTC. Translating it yields CASSLNSYEQYF.